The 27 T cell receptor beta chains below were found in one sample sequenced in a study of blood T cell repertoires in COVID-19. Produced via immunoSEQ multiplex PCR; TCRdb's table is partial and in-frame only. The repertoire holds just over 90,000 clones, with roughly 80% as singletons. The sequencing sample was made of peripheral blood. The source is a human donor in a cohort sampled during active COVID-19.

This chain's CDR3 is CASSLYQGGRYGYTF. CDR3 in DNA: TGTGCCAGCAGTTTATATCAGGGTGGCCGCTATGGCTACACCTTC. The J gene is TRBJ1-2, the V gene TRBV28, with D maybe TRBD1 (5 bases). Trimming left V 1 base short and J 4 bases short, with 13 bases between. This CDR3 has 15 amino acids. The germline CDR1 and CDR2 sequences are MDHEN and SYDVKM.

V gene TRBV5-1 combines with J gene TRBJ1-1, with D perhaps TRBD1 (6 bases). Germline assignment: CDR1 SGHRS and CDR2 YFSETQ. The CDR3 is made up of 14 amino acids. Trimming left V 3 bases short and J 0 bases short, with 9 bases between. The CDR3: CASSSGQMNTEAFF. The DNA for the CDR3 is TGCGCCAGCAGCTCTGGACAGATGAACACTGAAGCTTTCTTT.

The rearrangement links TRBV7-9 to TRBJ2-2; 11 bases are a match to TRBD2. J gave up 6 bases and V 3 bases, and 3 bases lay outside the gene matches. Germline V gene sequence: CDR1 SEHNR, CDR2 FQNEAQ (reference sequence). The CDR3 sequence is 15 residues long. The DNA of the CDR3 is TGTGCCAGCAGCTTTAGCGGGAGGGCCGCCGGGGAGCTGTTTTTT. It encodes CASSFSGRAAGELFF. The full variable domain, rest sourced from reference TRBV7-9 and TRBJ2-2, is DTGVSQNPRHKITKRGQNVTFRCDPISEHNRLYWYRQTLGQGPEFLTYFQNEAQLEKSRLLSDRFSAERPKGSFSTLEIQRTEQGDSAMYLCASSFSGRAAGELFFGEGSRLTVL.

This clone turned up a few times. CDR3 protein: CASSSPLREGGYGYTF. In DNA, the CDR3 is TGTGCCAGCAGTTCTCCCCTCCGGGAGGGGGGCTATGGCTACACCTTC. This chain uses TRBV27 with TRBJ1-2; a weak D match, TRBD1 (6 bases). Looked up from germline, CDR1 is MNHEY and CDR2 is SMNVEV (reference sequence). The CDR3 length is 16 residues. V dropped 4 bases and J dropped 4 bases, with 19 bases sitting between them.

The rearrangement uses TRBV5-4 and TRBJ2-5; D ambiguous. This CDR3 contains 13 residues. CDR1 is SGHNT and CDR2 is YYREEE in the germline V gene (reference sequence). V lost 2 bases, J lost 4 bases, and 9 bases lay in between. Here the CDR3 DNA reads TGTGCCAGCAGCTTTGGTCTAGGAGAGACCCAGTACTTC. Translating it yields CASSFGLGETQYF.

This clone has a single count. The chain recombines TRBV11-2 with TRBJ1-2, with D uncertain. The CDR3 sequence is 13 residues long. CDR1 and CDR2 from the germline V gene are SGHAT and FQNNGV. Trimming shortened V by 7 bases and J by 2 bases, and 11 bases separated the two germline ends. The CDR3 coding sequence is TGTGCCAGCACTGCAGGTCCCAACTATGGCTACACCTTC. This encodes CASTAGPNYGYTF.

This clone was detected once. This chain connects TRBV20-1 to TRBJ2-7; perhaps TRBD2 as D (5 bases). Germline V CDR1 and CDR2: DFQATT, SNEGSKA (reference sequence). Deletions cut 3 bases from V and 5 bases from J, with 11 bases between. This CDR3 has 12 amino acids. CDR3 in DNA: TGCAGTGCTAGTCAGCCGGGAAACGAGCAGTACTTC. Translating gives CSASQPGNEQYF.

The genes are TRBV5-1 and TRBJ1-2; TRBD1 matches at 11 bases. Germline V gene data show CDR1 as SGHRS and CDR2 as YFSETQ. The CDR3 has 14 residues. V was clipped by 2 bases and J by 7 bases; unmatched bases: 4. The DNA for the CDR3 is TGCGCCAGCAGCTTCGGACAGGGGGCGGGTGGCTACACCTTC. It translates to CASSFGQGAGGYTF.

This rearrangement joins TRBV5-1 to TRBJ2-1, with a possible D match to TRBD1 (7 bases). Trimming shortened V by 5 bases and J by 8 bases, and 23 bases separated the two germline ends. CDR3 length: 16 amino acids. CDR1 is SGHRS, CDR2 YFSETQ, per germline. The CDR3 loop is CASSRSARGAADEQFF. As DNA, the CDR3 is TGCGCCAGCAGTCGGTCGGCCAGGGGGGCGGCGGATGAGCAGTTCTTC.

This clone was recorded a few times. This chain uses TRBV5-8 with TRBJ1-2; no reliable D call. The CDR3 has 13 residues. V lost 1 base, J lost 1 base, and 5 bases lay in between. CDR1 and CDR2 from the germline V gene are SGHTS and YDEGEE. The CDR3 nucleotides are TGTGCCAGCAGCTTGCAGTATAACTATGGCTACACCTTC. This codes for CASSLQYNYGYTF.

CDR3 region: CASKSVQVGAPGYTF. In DNA form, the CDR3 reads TGTGCCAGTAAGAGCGTACAAGTCGGCGCTCCTGGCTACACCTTC. The rearrangement joins TRBV19 to TRBJ1-2; D ambiguous. In germline, CDR1 is LNHDA, CDR2 SQIVND (reference sequence). V dropped 7 bases and J dropped 7 bases, with 22 bases sitting between them. CDR3 size: 15 residues.

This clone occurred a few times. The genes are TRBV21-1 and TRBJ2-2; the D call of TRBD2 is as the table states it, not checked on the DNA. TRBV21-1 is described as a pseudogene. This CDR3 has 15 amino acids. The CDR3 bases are TGTGCCATCAACCCGGGACTAGCGCTAGGCGGGGAGCTGTTTTTT. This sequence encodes CAINPGLALGGELFF.

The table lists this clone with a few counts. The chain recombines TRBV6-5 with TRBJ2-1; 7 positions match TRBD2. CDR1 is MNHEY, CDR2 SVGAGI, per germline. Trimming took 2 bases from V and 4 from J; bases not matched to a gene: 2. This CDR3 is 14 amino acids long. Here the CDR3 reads CASSYRTSYNEQFF. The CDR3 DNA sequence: TGTGCCAGCAGTTACAGGACTAGTTACAATGAGCAGTTCTTC.

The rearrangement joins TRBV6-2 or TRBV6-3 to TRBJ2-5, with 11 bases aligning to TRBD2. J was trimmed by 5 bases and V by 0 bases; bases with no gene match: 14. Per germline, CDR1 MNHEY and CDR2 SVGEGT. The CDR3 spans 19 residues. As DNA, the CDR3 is TGTGCCAGCAGTTACTCCCTCGGGCTAGCGGGGGGATTGACGGAGACCCAGTACTTC. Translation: CASSYSLGLAGGLTETQYF.

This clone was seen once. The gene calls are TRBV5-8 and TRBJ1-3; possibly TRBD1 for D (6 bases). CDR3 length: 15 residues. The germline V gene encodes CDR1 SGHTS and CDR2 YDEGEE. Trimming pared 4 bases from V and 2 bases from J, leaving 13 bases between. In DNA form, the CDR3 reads TGTGCCAGCAGCACGGGACATGTAACTGGAAACACCATATATTTT. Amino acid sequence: CASSTGHVTGNTIYF.

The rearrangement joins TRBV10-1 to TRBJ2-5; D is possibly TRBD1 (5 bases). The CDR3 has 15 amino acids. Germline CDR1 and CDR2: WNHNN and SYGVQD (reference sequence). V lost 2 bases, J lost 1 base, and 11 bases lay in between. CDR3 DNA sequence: TGCGCCAGCAGTGAGGGTCCAGGGCCCCAAGAGACCCAGTACTTC. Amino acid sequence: CASSEGPGPQETQYF.

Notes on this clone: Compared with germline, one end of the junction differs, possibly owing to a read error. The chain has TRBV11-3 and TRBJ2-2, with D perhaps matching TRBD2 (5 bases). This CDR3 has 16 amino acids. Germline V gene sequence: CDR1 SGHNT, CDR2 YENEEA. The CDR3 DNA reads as TGTGCCAGCAGCTCCCCAAGCGGACCGAACGCCGGGGAGCTGTTTTTT. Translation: CASSSPSGPNAGELFF.

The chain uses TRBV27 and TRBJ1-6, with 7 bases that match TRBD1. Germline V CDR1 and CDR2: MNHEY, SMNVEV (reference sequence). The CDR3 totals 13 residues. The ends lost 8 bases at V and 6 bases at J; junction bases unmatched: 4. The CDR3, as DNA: TGTGCCAGCTGGGACAGTCTTAATTCACCCCTCCACTTT. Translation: CASWDSLNSPLHF.

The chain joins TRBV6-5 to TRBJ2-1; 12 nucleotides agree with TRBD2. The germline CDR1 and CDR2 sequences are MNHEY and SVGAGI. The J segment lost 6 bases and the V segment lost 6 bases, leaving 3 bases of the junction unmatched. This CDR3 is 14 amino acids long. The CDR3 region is CASRASGGGNEQFF. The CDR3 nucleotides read TGTGCCAGCAGGGCTAGCGGGGGGGGCAATGAGCAGTTCTTC.

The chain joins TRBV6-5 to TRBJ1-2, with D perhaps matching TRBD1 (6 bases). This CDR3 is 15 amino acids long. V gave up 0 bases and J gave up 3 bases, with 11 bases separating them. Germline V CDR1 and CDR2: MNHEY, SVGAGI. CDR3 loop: CASSYSEQGDYGYTF. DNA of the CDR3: TGTGCCAGCAGTTACTCGGAACAGGGAGACTATGGCTACACCTTC.

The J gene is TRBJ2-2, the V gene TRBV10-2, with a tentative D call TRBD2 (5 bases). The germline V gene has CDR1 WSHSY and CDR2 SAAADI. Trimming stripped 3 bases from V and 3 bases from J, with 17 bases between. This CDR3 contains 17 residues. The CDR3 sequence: CASSEKEGLADTGELFF. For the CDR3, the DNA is TGCGCCAGCAGTGAAAAGGAAGGGCTAGCAGACACCGGGGAGCTGTTTTTT.

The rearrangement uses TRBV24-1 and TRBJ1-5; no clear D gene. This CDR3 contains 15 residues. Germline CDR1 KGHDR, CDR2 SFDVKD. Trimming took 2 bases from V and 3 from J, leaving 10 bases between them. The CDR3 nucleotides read TGTGCCACCAGTGATTCTAAACGGGTCAATCAGCCCCAGCATTTT. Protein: CATSDSKRVNQPQHF.

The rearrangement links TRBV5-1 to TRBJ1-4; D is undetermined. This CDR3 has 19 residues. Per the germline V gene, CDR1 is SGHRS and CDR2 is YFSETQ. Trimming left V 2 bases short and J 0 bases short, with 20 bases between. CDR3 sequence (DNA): TGCGCCAGCAGCTTCTTCTCGCCGGCAGACTCAGCAACTAATGAAAAACTGTTTTTT. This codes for CASSFFSPADSATNEKLFF.

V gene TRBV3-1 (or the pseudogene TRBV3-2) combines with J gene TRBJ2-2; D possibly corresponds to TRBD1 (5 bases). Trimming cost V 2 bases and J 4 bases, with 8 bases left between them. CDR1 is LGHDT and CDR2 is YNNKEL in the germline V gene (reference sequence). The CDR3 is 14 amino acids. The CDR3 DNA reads TGTGCCAGCAGCCAAAGGGGCCTCACCGGGGAGCTGTTTTTT. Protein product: CASSQRGLTGELFF.

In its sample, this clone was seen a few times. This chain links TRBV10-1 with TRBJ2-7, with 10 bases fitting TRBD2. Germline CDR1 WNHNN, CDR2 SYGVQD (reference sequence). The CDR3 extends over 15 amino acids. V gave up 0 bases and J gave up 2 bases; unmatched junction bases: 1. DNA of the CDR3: TGCGCCAGCAGTGAGTCCCTAGCGGGAGCCTACGAGCAGTACTTC. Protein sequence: CASSESLAGAYEQYF.

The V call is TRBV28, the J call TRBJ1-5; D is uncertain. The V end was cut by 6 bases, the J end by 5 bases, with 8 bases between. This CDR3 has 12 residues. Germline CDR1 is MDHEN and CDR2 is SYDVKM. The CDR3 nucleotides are TGTGCCAGCAGCCAGGAGGATCAGCCCCAGCATTTT. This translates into CASSQEDQPQHF.

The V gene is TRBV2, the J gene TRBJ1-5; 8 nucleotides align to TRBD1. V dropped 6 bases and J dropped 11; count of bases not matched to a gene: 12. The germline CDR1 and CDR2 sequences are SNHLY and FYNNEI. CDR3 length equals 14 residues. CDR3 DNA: TGTGCCAGCAGGGTAGGGACAGGCGACTGGTCCCAGCATTTT. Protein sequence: CASRVGTGDWSQHF. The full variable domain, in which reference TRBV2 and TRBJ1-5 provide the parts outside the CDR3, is EPEVTQTPSHQVTQMGQEVILRCVPISNHLYFYWYRQILGQKVEFLVSFYNNEISEKSEIFDDQFSVERPDGSNFTLKIRSTKLEDSAMYFCASRVGTGDWSQHFGDGTRLSIL.